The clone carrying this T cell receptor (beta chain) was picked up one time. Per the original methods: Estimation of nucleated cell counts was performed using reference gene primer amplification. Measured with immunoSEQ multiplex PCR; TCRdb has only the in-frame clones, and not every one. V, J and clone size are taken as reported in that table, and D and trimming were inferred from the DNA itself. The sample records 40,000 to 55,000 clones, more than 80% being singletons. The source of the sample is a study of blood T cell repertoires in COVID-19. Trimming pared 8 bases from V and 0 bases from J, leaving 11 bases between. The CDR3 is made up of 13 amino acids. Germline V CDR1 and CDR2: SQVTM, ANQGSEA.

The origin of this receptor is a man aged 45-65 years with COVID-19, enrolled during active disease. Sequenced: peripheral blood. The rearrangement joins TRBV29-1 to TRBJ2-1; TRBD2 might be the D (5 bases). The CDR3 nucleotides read TGCAGCCTCCGGGGAATCTCCTACAATGAGCAGTTCTTC. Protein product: CSLRGISYNEQFF.